This is a list of T cell receptor beta chains from one sample in a study of blood T cells in healthy people across ages. From the 5' RACE reads, TCRdb called clonotypes with MiXCR, one entry per CDR3 protein. The table includes some 940,000 distinct CDR3 sequences, roughly 28% detected once. This sample was also put to use in a study of T cells of mothers and their children.

Source material: blood. These receptors originate from a middle-aged woman in good health. Both conserved end residues are trimmed from each CDR3. Each record gives: J gene, V gene, CDR3 protein.

j_gene: TRBJ1-1
v_gene: TRBV20-1
CDR3aa: SARESLRVNTEAF

j_gene: TRBJ1-4
v_gene: TRBV20-1
CDR3aa: SARTSRDREPNEKLF

j_gene: TRBJ2-1
v_gene: TRBV2
CDR3aa: ASSVDRSVGTSEQF

j_gene: TRBJ2-5
v_gene: TRBV7-2
CDR3aa: ASSLDRRQETQY

j_gene: TRBJ2-5
v_gene: TRBV13
CDR3aa: ASSSGLGKETQY

j_gene: TRBJ2-3
v_gene: TRBV9
CDR3aa: ASSVGLLAGGSDTQY

j_gene: TRBJ2-3
v_gene: TRBV9
CDR3aa: ASSGPQGADTDTQY

j_gene: TRBJ1-1
v_gene: TRBV11-3
CDR3aa: ASSSGGAEAF

j_gene: TRBJ2-3
v_gene: TRBV20-1
CDR3aa: SARVFQGVTDTQY

j_gene: TRBJ2-7
v_gene: TRBV4-3
CDR3aa: ASSSDRVDSAQY

j_gene: TRBJ2-1
v_gene: TRBV12-3/TRBV12-4
CDR3aa: ASSPSPSIYNEQF

j_gene: TRBJ2-7
v_gene: TRBV12-3/TRBV12-4
CDR3aa: ASSFPLGGTDASTYEQY

j_gene: TRBJ2-1
v_gene: TRBV6-2/TRBV6-3
CDR3aa: ASSIGTPMQF

j_gene: TRBJ2-7
v_gene: TRBV12-3/TRBV12-4
CDR3aa: ASSPFSGTRTYEQY

j_gene: TRBJ2-7
v_gene: TRBV18
CDR3aa: ASSDLGTASEQY

j_gene: TRBJ2-2
v_gene: TRBV12-3/TRBV12-4
CDR3aa: ASSLASGELF